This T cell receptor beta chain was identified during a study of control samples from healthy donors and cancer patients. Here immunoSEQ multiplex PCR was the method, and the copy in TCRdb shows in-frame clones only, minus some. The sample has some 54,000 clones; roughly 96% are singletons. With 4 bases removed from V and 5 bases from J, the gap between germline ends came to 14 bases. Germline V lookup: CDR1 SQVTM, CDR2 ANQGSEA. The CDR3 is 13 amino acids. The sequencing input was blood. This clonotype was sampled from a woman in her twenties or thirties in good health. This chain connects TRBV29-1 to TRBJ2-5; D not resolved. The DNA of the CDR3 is TGCAGCGTTGGAGCCAGGAACCGTGAGACCCAGTACTTC. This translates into CSVGARNRETQYF.